This T cell receptor beta chain was sequenced for a study of CXCR3-negative and CXCR3-positive naive CD8 T cells. Study conclusions and caveats: CXCR3-expressing naive cells carried TRB CDR3s more hydrophobic than those of CXCR3-negative naive cells.

The authors prepared UMI-labeled TRB cDNA libraries by 5' RACE. After re-calling the 5' RACE reads, TCRdb lists one entry per CDR3 protein, DNA absent. The specimen's table records roughly 89,000 distinct CDR3 sequences. A note on this clonotype: Its target is not known.

The CDR3 covers 14 residues. The material sequenced was naive CXCR3- CD8+ T cells from blood. Subset noted: CD45RO-CCR7+CD27+CD95- naive CD8+ T cells lacking CXCR3 (TNR3-). The V and J genes are TRBV12-3 or TRBV12-4 and TRBJ2-5. The source is a human donor in good health. Some clones in this sample may be carry-over from other donors' samples. This CDR3 reads CASSLGLAQETQYF.